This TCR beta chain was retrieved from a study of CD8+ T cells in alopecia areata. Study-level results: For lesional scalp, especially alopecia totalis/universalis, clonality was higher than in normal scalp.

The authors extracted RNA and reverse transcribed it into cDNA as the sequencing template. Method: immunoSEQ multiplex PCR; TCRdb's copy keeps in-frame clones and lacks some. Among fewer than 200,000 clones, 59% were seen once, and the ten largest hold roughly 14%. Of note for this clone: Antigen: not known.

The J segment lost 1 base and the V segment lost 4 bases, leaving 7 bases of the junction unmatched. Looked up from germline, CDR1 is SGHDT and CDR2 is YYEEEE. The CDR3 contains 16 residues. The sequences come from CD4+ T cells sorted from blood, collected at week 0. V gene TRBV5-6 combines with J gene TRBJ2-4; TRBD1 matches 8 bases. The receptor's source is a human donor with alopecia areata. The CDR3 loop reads CASSALRTGAKNIQYF. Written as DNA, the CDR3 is TGTGCCAGCAGCGCCCTTCGGACAGGGGCCAAAAACATTCAGTACTTC.